This T cell receptor (beta chain) is from a study of blood T cell repertoires in COVID-19. As originally analysed: Counts of nucleated cells, estimated from reference gene primer amplification, were obtained. Libraries were prepared by immunoSEQ multiplex PCR; TCRdb keeps only in-frame clonotypes and omits some of them. V, J and clone size derive from that table, while D and trimming were established from the DNA sequence. In the table there are approximately 270,000 clones, approximately 86% of which are singletons. The junction had 12 bases not matched to a gene; V was cut back by 5 bases and J by 6 bases. CDR3 length equals 16 residues. The germline CDR1 and CDR2 sequences are SGHTA and FQGTGA.

What was sequenced was peripheral blood. The TCR sequence derives from a middle-aged man with active or convalescent COVID-19. The chain links TRBV7-3 to TRBJ1-5, with TRBD1 identical over 8 bases. The CDR3, as DNA: TGTGCCAGCAGCCCCAAGAGGACAGGGCCTTCTCAGCCCCAGCATTTT. Amino acid sequence: CASSPKRTGPSQPQHF. Filled out from reference TRBV7-3 and TRBJ1-5, the complete variable domain reads GAGVSQTPSNKVTEKGKYVELRCDPISGHTALYWYRQSLGQGPEFLIYFQGTGAADDSGLPNDRFFAVRPEGSVSTLKIQRTERGDSAVYLCASSPKRTGPSQPQHFGDGTRLSIL.